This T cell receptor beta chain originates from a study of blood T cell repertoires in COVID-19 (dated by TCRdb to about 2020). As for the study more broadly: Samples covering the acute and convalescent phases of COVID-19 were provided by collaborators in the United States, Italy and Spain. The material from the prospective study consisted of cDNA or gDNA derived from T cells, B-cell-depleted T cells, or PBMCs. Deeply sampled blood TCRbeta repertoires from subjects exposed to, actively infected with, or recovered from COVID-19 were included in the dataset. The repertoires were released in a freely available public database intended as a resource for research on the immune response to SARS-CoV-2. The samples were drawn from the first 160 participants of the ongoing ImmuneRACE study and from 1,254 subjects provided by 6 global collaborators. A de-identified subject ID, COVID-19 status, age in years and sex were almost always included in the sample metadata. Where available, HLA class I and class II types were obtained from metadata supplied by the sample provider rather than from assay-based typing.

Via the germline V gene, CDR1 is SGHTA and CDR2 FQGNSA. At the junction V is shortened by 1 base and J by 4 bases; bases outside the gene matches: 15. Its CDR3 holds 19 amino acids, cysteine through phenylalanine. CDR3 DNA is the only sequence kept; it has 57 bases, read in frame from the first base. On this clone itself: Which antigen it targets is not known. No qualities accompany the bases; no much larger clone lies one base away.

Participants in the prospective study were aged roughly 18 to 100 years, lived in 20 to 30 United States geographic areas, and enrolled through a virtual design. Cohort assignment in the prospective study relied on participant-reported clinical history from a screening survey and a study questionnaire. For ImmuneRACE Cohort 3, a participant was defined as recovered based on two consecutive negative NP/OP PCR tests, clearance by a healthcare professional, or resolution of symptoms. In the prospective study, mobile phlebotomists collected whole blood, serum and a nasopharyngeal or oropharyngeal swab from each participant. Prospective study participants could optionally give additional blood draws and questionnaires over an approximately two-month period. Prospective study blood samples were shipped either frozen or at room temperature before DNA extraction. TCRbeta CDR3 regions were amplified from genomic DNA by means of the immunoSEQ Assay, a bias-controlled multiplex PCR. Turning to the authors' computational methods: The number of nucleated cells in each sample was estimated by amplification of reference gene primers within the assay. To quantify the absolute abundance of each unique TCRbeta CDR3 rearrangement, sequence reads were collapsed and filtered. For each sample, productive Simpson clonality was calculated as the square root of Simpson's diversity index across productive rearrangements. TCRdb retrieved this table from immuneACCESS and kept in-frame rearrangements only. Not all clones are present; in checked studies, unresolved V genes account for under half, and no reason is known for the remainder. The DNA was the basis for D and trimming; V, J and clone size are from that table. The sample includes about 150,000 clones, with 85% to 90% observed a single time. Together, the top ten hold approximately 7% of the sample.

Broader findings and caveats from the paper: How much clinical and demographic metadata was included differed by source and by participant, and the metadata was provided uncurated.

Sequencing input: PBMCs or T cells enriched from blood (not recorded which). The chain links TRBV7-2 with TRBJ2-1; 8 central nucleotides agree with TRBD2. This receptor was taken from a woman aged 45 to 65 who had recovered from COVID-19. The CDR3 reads CASSLDWRGVGPSYNEQFF. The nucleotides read TGTGCCAGCAGCTTAGACTGGCGGGGGGTTGGCCCCAGTTACAATGAGCAGTTCTTC. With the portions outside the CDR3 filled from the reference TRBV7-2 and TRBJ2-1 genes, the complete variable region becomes GAGVSQSPSNKVTEKGKDVELRCDPISGHTALYWYRQSLGQGLEFLIYFQGNSAPDKSGLPSDRFSAERTGGSVSTLTIQRTQQEDSAVYLCASSLDWRGVGPSYNEQFFGPGTRLTVL.